These 8 T cell receptor beta chains share one sample of origin, sequenced in a study of T cell responses to AZD1222 COVID-19 vaccine. Assay used: immunoSEQ multiplex PCR; TCRdb lists only in-frame clones, some missing. The sample gives 190,000 or so clones, under 95% of which show up once; about 1% is in the top ten. Material: peripheral blood, obtained 28 days after the second AZD1222 dose. Source of these receptors: an adult who received the AZD1222 COVID-19 vaccine.

In its sample, this clone was seen once. The DNA is left out, because the CDR3 cannot be placed on it with certainty; the CDR3 is given as TCRdb lists it. V gene TRBV25-1 combines with J gene TRBJ2-7. Ends included, the CDR3 has 12 residues. Germline V gene sequence: CDR1 MGHDK, CDR2 SYGVNS. CDR3 region: CASSEVATGAHF.

The chain employs TRBV7-9 and TRBJ1-4, with D possibly matching TRBD1 (5 bases). V was cut by 3 bases and J by 8 bases, with 10 bases left in between. The CDR3 has 13 amino acids. Germline V gene lookup returns CDR1 SEHNR and CDR2 FQNEAQ (reference sequence). DNA of the CDR3: TGTGCCAGCAGCTTGTGGGGGGAAGAAAAACTGTTTTTT. Its translation is CASSLWGEEKLFF.

The CDR3 protein is CASSPRSGPDTEAFF. DNA for the CDR3: TGTGCCAGCAGCCCTCGCTCCGGACCCGACACTGAAGCTTTCTTT. The chain is built from TRBV3-1 (or the pseudogene TRBV3-2) and TRBJ1-1; D remains ambiguous. This CDR3 comprises 15 residues. Germline lookup yields CDR1 LGHDT and CDR2 YNNKEL (reference sequence). Trimming took 4 bases from V and 3 from J, leaving 15 bases between them.

J is TRBJ1-2 and V is TRBV4-1; 9 positions match TRBD1. V was clipped by 6 bases and J by 3 bases; unmatched bases: 5. The CDR3 is 14 residues long. Germline CDR1 reads MGHRA; CDR2 reads YSYEKL. The CDR3 reads CASRSGQGDYGYTF. The CDR3 region has the DNA TGCGCCAGCAGGTCGGGACAGGGTGACTATGGCTACACCTTC.

The chain is built from TRBV5-5 and TRBJ2-7, with D unresolved. Germline values: CDR1 SGHKS, CDR2 YYEKEE (reference sequence). The CDR3 runs to 12 residues. V was shortened by 0 bases and J by 4 bases, with 5 bases between the two germline ends. As DNA, the CDR3 is TGTGCCAGCAGCTTGGGTTATTACGAGCAGTACTTC. Encoded protein: CASSLGYYEQYF.

CDR3: CAWSRYRQGLNTEAFF. The CDR3 nucleotides are TGTGCCTGGAGCAGGTACCGACAGGGGTTGAACACTGAAGCTTTCTTT. The gene calls are TRBV30 and TRBJ1-1, with TRBD1 identical over 8 bases. Germline V lookup: CDR1 GTSNPN, CDR2 SVGIG (reference sequence). The length of the CDR3 is 16 residues. The J segment lost 0 bases and the V segment lost 3 bases, leaving 9 bases of the junction unmatched.

The rearrangement joins TRBV12-3 or TRBV12-4 to TRBJ1-5; no reliable D call. V was pared by 5 bases and J by 3 bases, with 8 bases between. The CDR3 consists of 13 residues. Here the CDR3 reads CASSPEANQPQHF. The DNA for the CDR3 is TGTGCCAGCAGTCCTGAGGCCAATCAGCCCCAGCATTTT.

V is TRBV11-2 and J is TRBJ1-6, with a possible D match to TRBD1 (6 bases). Looked up from germline, CDR1 is SGHAT and CDR2 is FQNNGV. The CDR3 loop spans 14 amino acids. Trimming took off 5 bases at V and 10 bases at J, with 15 bases between the two ends. CDR3 DNA sequence: TGTGCCAGCAGCCTAACCAGGGGAAGCTCACCCCTCCACTTT. It translates to CASSLTRGSSPLHF.